This TCR beta chain stems from a study of blood T cell repertoires in COVID-19. For the study at large: Both acute and convalescent COVID-19 samples were obtained from the United States, Italy and Spain. PBMCs, B-cell-depleted T cells, or T cells provided the cDNA or gDNA that made up the material.

Authors' analysis steps: The assay estimated nucleated cells by amplifying reference gene primers. Only in-frame clones appear in the TCRdb table, and some are missing; sequencing was by immunoSEQ multiplex PCR. The V and J calls and clone size come from that table; D and trimming were worked out from the DNA. The sample lists about 62,000 clones, roughly 90% occurring once. This CDR3 has 20 residues. The sample was peripheral blood. The V call is TRBV21-1, the J call TRBJ1-6. TRBV21-1 is labeled a pseudogene. The source of this sequence is a woman aged 55-70 years with acute or convalescent COVID-19. This CDR3 is CASSKDGIFVGSSYNSPLHF. As DNA, the CDR3 is TGTGCCAGCAGCAAAGATGGGATATTCGTGGGGAGCTCCTATAATTCACCCCTCCACTTT.